The rows below give T cell receptor beta chains drawn from one sample of a study of neurological immune-mediated disorders. TCRdb reprocessed the 5' RACE reads with MiXCR, giving one entry per CDR3 protein. The sample includes 50,000 to 65,000 distinct CDR3 sequences, around 5% of them seen just once. Sequenced input: PBMCs. These receptor sequences come from a woman in her forties or fifties with multiple sclerosis. Both conserved end residues are part of each CDR3. D genes are given only for firm matches. Size tells how often a clone was seen (once, few, many) or the class of an expanded clone, and some rows leave it out.

J,size,V,length,D,CDR3,DNA
TRBJ2-1,medium-sized,TRBV5-1,15,NA,CASSFSRPAYNEQFF,TGCGCCAGCAGCTTCTCTAGGCCTGCTTACAATGAGCAGTTCTTC
TRBJ1-3,NA,TRBV20-1,14,NA,CSAFTGSSGNTIYF,TGCAGTGCTTTTACAGGGAGCTCTGGAAACACCATATATTTT
TRBJ1-1,medium-sized,TRBV10-1,16,NA,CASSESVGSGASEAFF,TGCGCCAGCAGTGAATCGGTAGGGTCCGGGGCCAGTGAAGCTTTCTTT
TRBJ1-1,many,TRBV12-3/TRBV12-4,13,TRBD1,CASREQGGTEAFF,TGTGCCAGCAGAGAGCAGGGGGGCACTGAAGCTTTCTTT
TRBJ2-5,many,TRBV29-1,13,TRBD1,CSVLQGLWETQYF,TGCAGCGTCCTACAGGGGCTTTGGGAGACCCAGTACTTC
TRBJ2-2,many,TRBV7-9,16,NA,CASSKPSQGNTGELFF,TGTGCCAGCAGCAAACCGTCCCAGGGAAACACCGGGGAGCTGTTTTTT
TRBJ2-7,few,TRBV18,16,NA,CASSPSRGRGDYEQYF,TGTGCCAGCTCACCCTCTCGGGGTAGAGGGGATTACGAGCAGTACTTC
TRBJ1-6,few,TRBV3-1,15,NA,CASAQGGLEASPLNF,TGTGCCAGCGCTCAAGGGGGGCTGGAAGCTTCACCCCTCAACTTT
TRBJ2-3,many,TRBV20-1,14,NA,CSALRGRGTDTQYF,TGCAGTGCTCTCAGGGGAAGGGGCACAGATACGCAGTATTTT
TRBJ2-1,many,TRBV7-2,15,TRBD2,CASSRERGVYNEQFF,TGTGCCAGCAGTCGGGAGCGGGGGGTTTACAATGAGCAGTTCTTC
TRBJ2-7,many,TRBV6-2/TRBV6-3,13,TRBD1,CASLGDRVNEQYF,TGTGCCAGCCTGGGGGACAGGGTGAATGAGCAGTACTTC
TRBJ2-1,NA,TRBV6-4,16,TRBD1,CASSPSDRGHANEQFF,TGTGCCAGCAGTCCCTCCGACAGGGGGCACGCCAATGAGCAGTTCTTC
TRBJ2-3,many,TRBV20-1,15,NA,CSAIKRGPAPDTQYF,TGCAGTGCGATAAAACGGGGGCCGGCTCCAGATACGCAGTATTTT
TRBJ2-5,many,TRBV20-1,12,NA,CSPRTSSETQYF,TGCAGCCCTAGGACGTCCTCAGAGACCCAGTACTTC
TRBJ1-1,many,TRBV7-3,13,NA,CASSLGTNTEAFF,TGTGCCAGCAGCCTAGGGACCAACACTGAAGCTTTCTTT
TRBJ2-2,many,TRBV28,14,NA,CASSRQVSTGELFF,TGTGCCAGCAGCCGACAGGTGTCCACCGGGGAGCTGTTTTTT
TRBJ2-2,many,TRBV5-1,14,NA,CASSLNAGTGELFF,TGCGCCAGCAGCTTGAATGCGGGAACCGGGGAGCTGTTTTTT
TRBJ2-5,many,TRBV7-2,15,TRBD2,CASSSYGGGGETQYF,TGTGCCAGCAGCTCATACGGCGGGGGAGGGGAGACCCAGTACTTC
TRBJ1-1,many,TRBV5-1,13,NA,CASSLDRGTEAFF,TGCGCCAGCAGCTTGGATAGGGGGACTGAAGCTTTCTTT
TRBJ1-5,NA,TRBV2,13,NA,CASSDRENQPQNF,TGTGCCAGCAGTGACAGGGAAAATCAGCCCCAGAATTTT
TRBJ1-5,many,TRBV7-9,13,NA,CASSFPGEQPQHF,TGTGCCAGCAGCTTCCCGGGGGAACAGCCCCAGCATTTT
TRBJ2-2,NA,TRBV10-3,11,NA,CAISESGEQFF,TGTGCCATCAGTGAGTCGGGGGAGCAGTTTTTT
TRBJ1-2,many,TRBV4-3,13,NA,CASSQDWHYGYTF,TGCGCCAGCAGCCAAGATTGGCACTATGGCTACACCTTC
TRBJ2-3,NA,TRBV7-1,17,NA,CASSSERRALSADTQYF,TGTGCCAGCAGCTCCGAGCGCCGGGCCTTATCAGCAGATACGCAGTATTTT
TRBJ2-4,many,TRBV5-1,13,NA,CASSLEAGNIQYF,TGCGCCAGCAGCTTGGAAGCAGGGAACATTCAGTACTTC
TRBJ1-1,NA,TRBV12-3/TRBV12-4,17,NA,CASSLGPSRGGGTEAFF,TGTGCCAGCAGTTTAGGCCCCAGCAGGGGCGGAGGCACTGAAGCTTTCTTT
TRBJ1-6,many,TRBV3-1,14,NA,CASSQGAGDSPLHF,TGTGCCAGCAGCCAAGGGGCAGGGGATTCACCCCTCCACTTT
TRBJ1-2,few,TRBV5-6,14,NA,CASSLVDGGGGYTF,TGTGCCAGCAGCTTGGTGGACGGAGGGGGGGGCTACACCTTC
TRBJ2-6,many,TRBV12-3/TRBV12-4,17,TRBD1,CASTLDRGRSGANVLTF,TGTGCCAGCACCCTGGACAGGGGGAGGTCTGGGGCCAACGTCCTGACTTTC
TRBJ1-1,many,TRBV5-1,11,NA,CASGETDEAFF,TGCGCCAGCGGAGAAACAGATGAAGCTTTCTTT
TRBJ2-1,few,TRBV29-1,14,TRBD1,CSVVTGRDYNEQFF,TGCAGCGTGGTGACAGGGAGAGACTACAATGAGCAGTTCTTC
TRBJ1-2,NA,TRBV11-2,17,TRBD1,CAISSTGDRDRGQGYTF,TGTGCCATCAGCTCAACCGGGGATAGAGACAGGGGGCAAGGCTACACCTTC
TRBJ2-7,many,TRBV29-1,14,NA,CSVDSSGISGEQYF,TGCAGCGTTGACTCATCAGGGATCTCGGGCGAGCAGTACTTC
TRBJ1-1,many,TRBV3-1,11,NA,CASRGGGKAFF,TGTGCCAGCAGAGGGGGGGGTAAAGCTTTCTTT
TRBJ1-5,many,TRBV12-3/TRBV12-4,13,TRBD1,CASRDREGQPQHF,TGTGCCAGCAGGGACAGGGAAGGGCAGCCCCAGCATTTT
TRBJ2-2,many,TRBV7-3,14,TRBD2,CASSPGRDTGELFF,TGTGCCAGCAGTCCGGGGAGGGATACCGGGGAGCTGTTTTTT
TRBJ2-1,many,TRBV12-3/TRBV12-4,13,NA,CASSLGSPMEQFF,TGTGCCAGCAGTTTAGGTAGTCCCATGGAGCAGTTCTTC
TRBJ2-7,few,TRBV6-6,14,TRBD1,CASTLGQGTYEQYF,TGTGCCAGCACTCTGGGACAGGGGACCTACGAGCAGTACTTC
TRBJ2-3,few,TRBV20-1,14,NA,CSAVRGTLTDTQYF,TGCAGTGCCGTCCGGGGGACCTTAACAGATACGCAGTATTTT
TRBJ2-1,many,TRBV5-1,17,NA,CASTLDFRGVGINEQFF,TGCGCCAGCACCCTAGATTTCAGAGGGGTGGGGATCAATGAGCAGTTCTTC
TRBJ1-1,many,TRBV5-1,13,NA,CASSDQVNTEAFF,TGCGCCAGCAGCGATCAGGTGAACACTGAAGCTTTCTTT
TRBJ1-4,few,TRBV5-1,14,NA,CASSHQRGAEKLFF,TGCGCCAGCAGCCATCAGCGAGGCGCTGAAAAACTGTTTTTT
TRBJ2-1,many,TRBV7-9,16,TRBD1,CASSPSTWTGYNEQFF,TGTGCCAGCAGCCCCTCCACGTGGACAGGCTACAATGAGCAGTTCTTC
TRBJ1-4,many,TRBV2,14,NA,CASRYRQDGEKLFF,TGTGCCAGCAGATACCGACAGGACGGAGAAAAACTGTTTTTT
TRBJ2-1,many,TRBV7-3,16,TRBD2,CASSLTSGGAYNEQFF,TGTGCCAGCAGCTTGACTAGCGGGGGGGCTTACAATGAGCAGTTCTTC
TRBJ1-1,many,TRBV7-2,20,TRBD1,CASSLIPGGYPAFRNTEAFF,TGTGCCAGCAGCTTAATCCCAGGGGGGTATCCTGCCTTTCGGAACACTGAAGCTTTCTTT
TRBJ2-3,many,TRBV20-1,13,TRBD2,CSARLAGVDTQYF,TGCAGTGCTAGGCTAGCGGGGGTGGATACGCAGTATTTT
TRBJ1-1,many,TRBV7-3,12,TRBD1,CASSSGQGIPFF,TGTGCCAGCAGCTCTGGACAGGGGATACCTTTCTTT